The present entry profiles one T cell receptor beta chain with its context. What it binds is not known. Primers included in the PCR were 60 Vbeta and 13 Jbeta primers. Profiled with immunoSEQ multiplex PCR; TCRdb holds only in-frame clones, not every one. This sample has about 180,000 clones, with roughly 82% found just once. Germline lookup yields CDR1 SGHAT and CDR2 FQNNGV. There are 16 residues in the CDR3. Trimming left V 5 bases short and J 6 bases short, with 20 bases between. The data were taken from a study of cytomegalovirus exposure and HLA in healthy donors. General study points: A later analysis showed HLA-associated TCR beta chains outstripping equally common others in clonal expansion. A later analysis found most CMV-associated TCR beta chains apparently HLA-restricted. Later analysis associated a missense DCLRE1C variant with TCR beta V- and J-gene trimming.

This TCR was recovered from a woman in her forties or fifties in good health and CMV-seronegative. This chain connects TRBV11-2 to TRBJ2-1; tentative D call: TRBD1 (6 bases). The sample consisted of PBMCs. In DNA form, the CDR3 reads TGTGCCAGCAGCCGCCCCATTCGAACAGGGAGCAATGAGCAGTTCTTC. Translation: CASSRPIRTGSNEQFF.